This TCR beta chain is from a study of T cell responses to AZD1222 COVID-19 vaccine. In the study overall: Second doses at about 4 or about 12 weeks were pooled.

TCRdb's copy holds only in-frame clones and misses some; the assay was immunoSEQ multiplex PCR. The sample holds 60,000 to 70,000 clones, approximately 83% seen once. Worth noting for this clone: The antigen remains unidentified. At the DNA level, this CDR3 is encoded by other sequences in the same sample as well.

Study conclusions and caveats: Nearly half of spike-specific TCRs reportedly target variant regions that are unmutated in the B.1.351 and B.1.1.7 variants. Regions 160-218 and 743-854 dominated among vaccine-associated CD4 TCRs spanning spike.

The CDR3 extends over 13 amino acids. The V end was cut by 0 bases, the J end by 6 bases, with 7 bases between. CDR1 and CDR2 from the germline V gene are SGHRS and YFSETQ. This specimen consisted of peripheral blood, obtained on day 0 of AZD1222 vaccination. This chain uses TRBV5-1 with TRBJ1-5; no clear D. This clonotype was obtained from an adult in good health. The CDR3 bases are TGCGCCAGCAGCTTGGGGGCGGGTCAGCCCCAGCATTTT. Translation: CASSLGAGQPQHF.